This TCR beta chain was captured by sequencing in a study of cytomegalovirus exposure and HLA in healthy donors. Study-level results: Of the V segments, some could not be distinguished, including TRBV6-2 and TRBV6-3, and were excluded.

On this clone: The antigen is undetermined.

The primer mix had 60 Vbeta and 13 Jbeta primers. The method was immunoSEQ multiplex PCR; TCRdb's version includes in-frame clones alone and lacks a portion of them. The data contain about 190,000 clones, 75% to 80% of them seen just once; the ten biggest clones take up around 14%. This CDR3 is 19 amino acids long. Trimming took off 0 bases at V and 1 base at J, with 16 bases between the two ends. From germline, CDR1 is MGHRA and CDR2 YSYEKL. The V gene is TRBV4-1, the J gene TRBJ1-6; no firm D call. The clonotype was recovered from a woman aged 25 to 39 in good health and CMV-seropositive. The sample comprised PBMCs. CDR3 sequence reads: CASSQESSTEVSYNSPLHF. The CDR3 DNA reads TGCGCCAGCAGCCAAGAATCCTCTACGGAGGTATCCTATAATTCACCCCTCCACTTT.